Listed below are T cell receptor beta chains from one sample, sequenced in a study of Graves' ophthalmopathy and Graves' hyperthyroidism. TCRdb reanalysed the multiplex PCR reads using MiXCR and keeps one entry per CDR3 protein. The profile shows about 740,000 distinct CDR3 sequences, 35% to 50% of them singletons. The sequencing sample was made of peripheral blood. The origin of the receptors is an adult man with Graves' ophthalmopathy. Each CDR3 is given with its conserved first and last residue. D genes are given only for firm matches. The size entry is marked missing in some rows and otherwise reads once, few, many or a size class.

CDR3nt: TGTGCCAGTAGGAGAAAGGGGGAGGGCCGCACCGGGGAGCTGTTTTTT; CDR3aa: CASRRKGEGRTGELFF; j_gene: TRBJ2-2; abundance: .; d_gene: .; v_gene: TRBV19
CDR3nt: TGCAGTGCTAGAGATCTCGGGGGGGGGACCCGGGGAGAGCAGTACTTC; CDR3aa: CSARDLGGGTRGEQYF; j_gene: TRBJ2-7; abundance: .; d_gene: TRBD2; v_gene: TRBV20-1
CDR3nt: TGTGCCAGCAGCTCGGGGGGGTCTGAAAAACTGTTTTTT; CDR3aa: CASSSGGSEKLFF; j_gene: TRBJ1-4; abundance: .; d_gene: .; v_gene: TRBV7-9
CDR3nt: TGCAGTGCTAGAGAGTCGGGGAGCTCCTACGAGCAGTACTTC; CDR3aa: CSARESGSSYEQYF; j_gene: TRBJ2-7; abundance: .; d_gene: .; v_gene: TRBV20-1
CDR3nt: TGCAGTGCCAGAACAGAGACTAGCGGGAGGGACGAGCAGTTCTTC; CDR3aa: CSARTETSGRDEQFF; j_gene: TRBJ2-1; abundance: .; d_gene: TRBD2; v_gene: TRBV20-1
CDR3nt: TGTGCCAGCAGTCCACGTGGGACAGGTCCCTGGGAGCAGTACTTC; CDR3aa: CASSPRGTGPWEQYF; j_gene: TRBJ2-7; abundance: .; d_gene: TRBD1; v_gene: TRBV27
CDR3nt: TGCGCCAGCAGCCTATTTGCGCGACAGACCTACGAGCAGTACTTC; CDR3aa: CASSLFARQTYEQYF; j_gene: TRBJ2-7; abundance: .; d_gene: .; v_gene: TRBV4-3
CDR3nt: TGTGCCAGCAGTTTATTCACGAGGGGACGCCAACAAGAGACCCAGTACTTC; CDR3aa: CASSLFTRGRQQETQYF; j_gene: TRBJ2-5; abundance: few; d_gene: .; v_gene: TRBV7-2
CDR3nt: TGTGCCAGCAGCGTAGCAGGTTGGGGTTTTAAGGAAAAACTGTTTTTT; CDR3aa: CASSVAGWGFKEKLFF; j_gene: TRBJ1-4; abundance: .; d_gene: .; v_gene: TRBV11-1
CDR3nt: TGTGCCAGCAGCTTGGAACTAGCGGGGGCTAACCAAGAGACCCAGTACTTC; CDR3aa: CASSLELAGANQETQYF; j_gene: TRBJ2-5; abundance: many; d_gene: TRBD2; v_gene: TRBV5-8
CDR3nt: TGTGCCAGCAGCTTAGCATATGGCTTGGGGAACACTGAAGCTTTCTTT; CDR3aa: CASSLAYGLGNTEAFF; j_gene: TRBJ1-1; abundance: few; d_gene: .; v_gene: TRBV7-2
CDR3nt: TGCAGTGCCGGTACCGGGACTAGCGGGGAAGAGACCCAGTACTTC; CDR3aa: CSAGTGTSGEETQYF; j_gene: TRBJ2-5; abundance: .; d_gene: TRBD2; v_gene: TRBV20-1
CDR3nt: TGTGCCAGCAGTGATAGTGCCGGGGATCACACTGAAGCTTTCTTT; CDR3aa: CASSDSAGDHTEAFF; j_gene: TRBJ1-1; abundance: .; d_gene: .; v_gene: TRBV25-1
CDR3nt: TGTGCCAGCAGAAGACAGTCCTATAATTCACCCCTCCACTTT; CDR3aa: CASRRQSYNSPLHF; j_gene: TRBJ1-6; abundance: many; d_gene: .; v_gene: TRBV16
CDR3nt: TGTGCCAGCAGCACGCGGAGGGGTTGGTTAAAAGAGACCCAGTACTTC; CDR3aa: CASSTRRGWLKETQYF; j_gene: TRBJ2-5; abundance: few; d_gene: .; v_gene: TRBV11-2
CDR3nt: TGTGCCAGCAGCCAAGTTTCTTCTCGGCAGGGGGCTGTTCAGCCCCAGCATTTT; CDR3aa: CASSQVSSRQGAVQPQHF; j_gene: TRBJ1-5; abundance: .; d_gene: TRBD1; v_gene: TRBV7-9
CDR3nt: TGTGCCAGCAGCCAATCGGAGACCAATTCACCCCTCCACTTT; CDR3aa: CASSQSETNSPLHF; j_gene: TRBJ1-6; abundance: .; d_gene: .; v_gene: TRBV9
CDR3nt: TGTGCCAGCAGCCAAGAGAAGATTCCAAGGTACGAGCAGTACTTC; CDR3aa: CASSQEKIPRYEQYF; j_gene: TRBJ2-7; abundance: few; d_gene: .; v_gene: TRBV4-2
CDR3nt: TGTGCCAGCAGCTCAAAGGGACAGGGTCAATCACCCCTCCACTTT; CDR3aa: CASSSKGQGQSPLHF; j_gene: TRBJ1-6; abundance: many; d_gene: TRBD1; v_gene: TRBV7-9
CDR3nt: TGTGCCAGCACGCGGGTTGGGGGCTACTATGGCTACACCTTC; CDR3aa: CASTRVGGYYGYTF; j_gene: TRBJ1-2; abundance: .; d_gene: .; v_gene: TRBV7-8
CDR3nt: TGCGCCAGCAGCCAAGAGCTCACAAGGGGGACCTACGAGCAGTACTTC; CDR3aa: CASSQELTRGTYEQYF; j_gene: TRBJ2-7; abundance: .; d_gene: .; v_gene: TRBV4-3
CDR3nt: TGCAGCGCAGCCGGACAGGGGGCATACGAGCAGTACTTC; CDR3aa: CSAAGQGAYEQYF; j_gene: TRBJ2-7; abundance: .; d_gene: TRBD1; v_gene: TRBV29-1
CDR3nt: TGTGCCAGCAGTGTAACGGGCGGACCTGAGACCCAGTACTTC; CDR3aa: CASSVTGGPETQYF; j_gene: TRBJ2-5; abundance: few; d_gene: .; v_gene: TRBV6-6
CDR3nt: TGCAGTGCTCAGGACAGGGTCTACGAGCAGTACTTC; CDR3aa: CSAQDRVYEQYF; j_gene: TRBJ2-7; abundance: many; d_gene: TRBD1; v_gene: TRBV20-1
CDR3nt: TGTGCCAGCAGCATCGGGGGCCCAGGGCGCAATCAGCCCCAGCATTTT; CDR3aa: CASSIGGPGRNQPQHF; j_gene: TRBJ1-5; abundance: .; d_gene: .; v_gene: TRBV24-1
CDR3nt: TGTGCCAGCAGCCTGGGTTCCCCCGAAGACAGCGGGGGCTACACCTTC; CDR3aa: CASSLGSPEDSGGYTF; j_gene: TRBJ1-2; abundance: few; d_gene: .; v_gene: TRBV5-4
CDR3nt: TGTGCCACCAGTGATGGAACTCAAGATACGCAGTATTTT; CDR3aa: CATSDGTQDTQYF; j_gene: TRBJ2-3; abundance: once; d_gene: .; v_gene: TRBV24-1
CDR3nt: TGTGCCAGCAGTTTCCGACCAGGGGTTGCAACTAATGAAAAACTGTTTTTT; CDR3aa: CASSFRPGVATNEKLFF; j_gene: TRBJ1-4; abundance: .; d_gene: .; v_gene: TRBV9
CDR3nt: TGTGCCAGCAGCTTTAACCGCGGGGGGGTCGGAGATACGCAGTATTTT; CDR3aa: CASSFNRGGVGDTQYF; j_gene: TRBJ2-3; abundance: .; d_gene: TRBD2; v_gene: TRBV11-2
CDR3nt: TGCGCCAGCAGCCAAGGGACAGCCTACTCCTACGAGCAGTACTTC; CDR3aa: CASSQGTAYSYEQYF; j_gene: TRBJ2-7; abundance: .; d_gene: .; v_gene: TRBV4-3
CDR3nt: TGTGCCAGCAGCTTGGATACGGCCTATGGCTACACCTTC; CDR3aa: CASSLDTAYGYTF; j_gene: TRBJ1-2; abundance: .; d_gene: .; v_gene: TRBV2
CDR3nt: TGTGCCAGCAGCTTGGTCGGTAGCTTCTATGGCTACACCTTC; CDR3aa: CASSLVGSFYGYTF; j_gene: TRBJ1-2; abundance: .; d_gene: .; v_gene: TRBV7-9
CDR3nt: TGCGCCAGCAGTGAGTCAGGGCAGGAGAGCAATCAGCCCCAGCATTTT; CDR3aa: CASSESGQESNQPQHF; j_gene: TRBJ1-5; abundance: once; d_gene: .; v_gene: TRBV10-2
CDR3nt: TGCAGTGCTACACGACTAGCGGGCGAGACCCAGTACTTC; CDR3aa: CSATRLAGETQYF; j_gene: TRBJ2-5; abundance: once; d_gene: TRBD2; v_gene: TRBV20-1
CDR3nt: TGTGCCAGCAGTTCCATTAATGGGGAGGGGGGGACCCAGTACTTC; CDR3aa: CASSSINGEGGTQYF; j_gene: TRBJ2-5; abundance: .; d_gene: .; v_gene: TRBV12-3/TRBV12-4
CDR3nt: TGTGCCAGTAGTACGCAGGGGCCCGAGGCCCAGTACTTC; CDR3aa: CASSTQGPEAQYF; j_gene: TRBJ2-5; abundance: .; d_gene: .; v_gene: TRBV19
CDR3nt: TGTGCCACCAGCAGAGATTGGCCTCTTGGGCAGGAGGCAGAGACCCAGTACTTC; CDR3aa: CATSRDWPLGQEAETQYF; j_gene: TRBJ2-5; abundance: many; d_gene: .; v_gene: TRBV15
CDR3nt: TGTGCCAGCAGTTTTTCGCTAGCGGACTCCTACGAGCAGTACTTC; CDR3aa: CASSFSLADSYEQYF; j_gene: TRBJ2-7; abundance: many; d_gene: TRBD2; v_gene: TRBV6-6
CDR3nt: TGTGCCAGCAGCGCAGGGGGGGGGAGCTCCTACGAGCAGTACTTC; CDR3aa: CASSAGGGSSYEQYF; j_gene: TRBJ2-7; abundance: few; d_gene: .; v_gene: TRBV9
CDR3nt: TGTGCCAGCAGTCCTCAGGACAGGGCCATCTACGAGCAGTACTTC; CDR3aa: CASSPQDRAIYEQYF; j_gene: TRBJ2-7; abundance: .; d_gene: TRBD1; v_gene: TRBV6-1
CDR3nt: TGTGCCACCAGCATACGGGACACAGATGAAAAACTGTTTTTT; CDR3aa: CATSIRDTDEKLFF; j_gene: TRBJ1-4; abundance: many; d_gene: .; v_gene: TRBV15
CDR3nt: TGCAGCGTTGATCACAGAGGCGGGGAAAAACTGTTTTTT; CDR3aa: CSVDHRGGEKLFF; j_gene: TRBJ1-4; abundance: many; d_gene: .; v_gene: TRBV29-1
CDR3nt: TGCGCCAGCAGTGAGGCGGCAGGGGCTGGAAACACCATATATTTT; CDR3aa: CASSEAAGAGNTIYF; j_gene: TRBJ1-3; abundance: .; d_gene: .; v_gene: TRBV10-2
CDR3nt: TGCGCCAGCAGCCAAGATAACAGGGCCTTCTCCTACGAGCAGTACTTC; CDR3aa: CASSQDNRAFSYEQYF; j_gene: TRBJ2-7; abundance: .; d_gene: .; v_gene: TRBV7-3
CDR3nt: TGTGCCAGCAGCGGGACAGGGGAACAGCCCCAGCATTTT; CDR3aa: CASSGTGEQPQHF; j_gene: TRBJ1-5; abundance: many; d_gene: TRBD1; v_gene: TRBV5-5
CDR3nt: TGCGCCAGCAGCCAAGTAGGGGCCGGGGAGCTGTTTTTT; CDR3aa: CASSQVGAGELFF; j_gene: TRBJ2-2; abundance: few; d_gene: .; v_gene: TRBV4-3
CDR3nt: TGTGCCAGTAGTAACCAGGGTGGCAATCAGCCCCAGCATTTT; CDR3aa: CASSNQGGNQPQHF; j_gene: TRBJ1-5; abundance: many; d_gene: .; v_gene: TRBV19
CDR3nt: TGCAGTGCTAACTCTGGGGTTGGCTACACCTTC; CDR3aa: CSANSGVGYTF; j_gene: TRBJ1-2; abundance: .; d_gene: .; v_gene: TRBV20-1
CDR3nt: TGCAGCGTAGCCCGGGACACGGGATCTGGGGAGCTGTTTTTT; CDR3aa: CSVARDTGSGELFF; j_gene: TRBJ2-2; abundance: .; d_gene: .; v_gene: TRBV29-1
CDR3nt: TGTGCCACCACGGCGAGGGGTGAAAAACTGTTTTTT; CDR3aa: CATTARGEKLFF; j_gene: TRBJ1-4; abundance: many; d_gene: .; v_gene: TRBV24-1